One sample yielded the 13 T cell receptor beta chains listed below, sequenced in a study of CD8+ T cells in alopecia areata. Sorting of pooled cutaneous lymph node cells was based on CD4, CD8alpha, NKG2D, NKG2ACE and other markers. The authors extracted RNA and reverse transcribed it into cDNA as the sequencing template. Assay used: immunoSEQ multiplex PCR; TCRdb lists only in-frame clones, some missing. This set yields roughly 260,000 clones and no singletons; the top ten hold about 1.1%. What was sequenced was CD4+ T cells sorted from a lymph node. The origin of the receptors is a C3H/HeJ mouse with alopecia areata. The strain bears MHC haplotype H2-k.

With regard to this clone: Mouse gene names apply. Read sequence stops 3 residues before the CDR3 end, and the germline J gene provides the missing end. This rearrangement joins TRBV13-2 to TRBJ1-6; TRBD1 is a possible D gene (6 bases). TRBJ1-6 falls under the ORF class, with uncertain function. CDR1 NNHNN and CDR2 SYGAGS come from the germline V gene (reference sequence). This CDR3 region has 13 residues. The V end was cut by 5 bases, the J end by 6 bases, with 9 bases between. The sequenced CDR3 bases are TGTGCCAGCGGGGACAGTCTTAATTCGCCC. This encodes CASGDSLNSP. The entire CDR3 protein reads CASGDSLNSPLYF.

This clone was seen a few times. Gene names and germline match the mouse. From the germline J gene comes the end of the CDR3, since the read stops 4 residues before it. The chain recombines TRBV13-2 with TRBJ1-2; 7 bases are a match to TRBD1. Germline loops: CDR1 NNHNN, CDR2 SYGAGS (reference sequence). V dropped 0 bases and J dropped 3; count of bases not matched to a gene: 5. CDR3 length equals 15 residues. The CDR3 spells CASGDAGRGDSDYTF. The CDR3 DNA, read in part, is TGTGCCAGCGGTGATGCAGGCAGGGGGGACTCC.

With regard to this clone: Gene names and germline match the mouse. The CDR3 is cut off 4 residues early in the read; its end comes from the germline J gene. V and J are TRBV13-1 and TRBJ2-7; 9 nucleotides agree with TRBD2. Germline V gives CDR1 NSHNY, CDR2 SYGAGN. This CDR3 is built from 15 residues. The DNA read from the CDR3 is TGTGCCAGCAGTGCCCCCGGGACTGGGCGGTAT. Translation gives CASSAPGTGRY. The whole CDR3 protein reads CASSAPGTGRYEQYF.

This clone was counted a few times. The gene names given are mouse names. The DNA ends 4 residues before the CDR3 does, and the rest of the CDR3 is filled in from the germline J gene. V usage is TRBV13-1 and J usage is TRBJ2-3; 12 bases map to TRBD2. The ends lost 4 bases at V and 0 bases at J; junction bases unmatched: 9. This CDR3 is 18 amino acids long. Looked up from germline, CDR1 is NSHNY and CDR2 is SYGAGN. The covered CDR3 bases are TGTGCCAGCAGTTTCCGGACTGGGGGGGTCCGTAGTGCAGAA. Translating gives CASSFRTGGVRSAE. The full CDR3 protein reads CASSFRTGGVRSAETLYF.

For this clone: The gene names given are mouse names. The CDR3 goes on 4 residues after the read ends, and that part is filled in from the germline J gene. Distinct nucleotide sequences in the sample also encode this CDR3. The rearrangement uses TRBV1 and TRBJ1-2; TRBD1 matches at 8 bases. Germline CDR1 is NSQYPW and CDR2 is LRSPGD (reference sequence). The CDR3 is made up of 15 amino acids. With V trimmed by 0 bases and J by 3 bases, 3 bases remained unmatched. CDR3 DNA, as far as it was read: TGCACCTGCAGTGCAGAGGCAGGGGGCGACTCC. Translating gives CTCSAEAGGDS. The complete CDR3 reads CTCSAEAGGDSDYTF.

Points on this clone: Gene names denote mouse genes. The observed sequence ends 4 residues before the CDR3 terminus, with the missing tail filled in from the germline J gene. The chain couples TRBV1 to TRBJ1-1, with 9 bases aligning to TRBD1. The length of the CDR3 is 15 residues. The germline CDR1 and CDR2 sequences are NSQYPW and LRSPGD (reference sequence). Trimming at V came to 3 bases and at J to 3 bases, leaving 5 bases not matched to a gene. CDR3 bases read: TGCACCTGCAGTGCCCTCCGGGACAGGGACACA. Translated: CTCSALRDRDT. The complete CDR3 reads CTCSALRDRDTEVFF. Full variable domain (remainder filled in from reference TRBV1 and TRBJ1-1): VTLLEQNPRWRLVPRGQAVNLRCILKNSQYPWMSWYQQDLQKQLQWLFTLRSPGDKEVKSLPGADYLATRVTDTELRLQVANMSQGRTLYCTCSALRDRDTEVFFGKGTRLTVV.

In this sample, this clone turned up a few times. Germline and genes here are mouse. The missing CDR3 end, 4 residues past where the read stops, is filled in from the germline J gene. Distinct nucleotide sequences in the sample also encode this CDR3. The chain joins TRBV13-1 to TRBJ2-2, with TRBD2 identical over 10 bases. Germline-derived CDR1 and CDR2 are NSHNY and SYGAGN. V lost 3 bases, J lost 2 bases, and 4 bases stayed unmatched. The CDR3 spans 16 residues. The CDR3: CASSGLGGPNTGQLYF. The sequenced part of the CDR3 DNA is TGTGCCAGCAGTGGACTGGGGGGCCCCAACACCGGG.

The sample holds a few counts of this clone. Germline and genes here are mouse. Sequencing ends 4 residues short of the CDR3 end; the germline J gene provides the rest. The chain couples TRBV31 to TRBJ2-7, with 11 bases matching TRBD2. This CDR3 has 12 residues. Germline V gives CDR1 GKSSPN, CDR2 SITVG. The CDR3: CAFRTGGYEQYF. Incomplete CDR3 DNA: TGTGCCTTTCGGACTGGGGGGTAT.

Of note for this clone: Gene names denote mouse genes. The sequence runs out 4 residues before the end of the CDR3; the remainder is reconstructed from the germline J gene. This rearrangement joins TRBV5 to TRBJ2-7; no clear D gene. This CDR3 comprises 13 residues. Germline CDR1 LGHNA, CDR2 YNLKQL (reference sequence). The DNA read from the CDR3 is TGTGCCAGCAGCCAAGATCGCTGGTAT. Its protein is CASSQDRWY. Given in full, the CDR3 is CASSQDRWYEQYF.

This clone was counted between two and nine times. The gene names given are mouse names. Partial CDR3 DNA: TGTGCCAGCGGTCGGGACTTACAAGAC. Protein: CASGRDLQD. The full CDR3 protein reads CASGRDLQDTQYF. This chain joins TRBV13-2 and TRBJ2-5, with D maybe TRBD2 (6 bases). The CDR3 goes on 4 residues after the read ends, and that part is filled in from the germline J gene. The V gene's germline CDR1 is NNHNN and CDR2 SYGAGS (reference sequence). The CDR3 is made up of 13 amino acids. V lost 4 bases to trimming and J lost 3 bases, with 9 bases between them.

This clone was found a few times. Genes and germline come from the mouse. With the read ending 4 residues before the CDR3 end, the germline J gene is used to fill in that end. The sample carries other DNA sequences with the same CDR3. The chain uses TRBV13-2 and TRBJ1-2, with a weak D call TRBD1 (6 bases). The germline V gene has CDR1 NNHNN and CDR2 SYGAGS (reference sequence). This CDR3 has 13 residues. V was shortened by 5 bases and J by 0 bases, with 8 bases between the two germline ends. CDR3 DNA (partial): TGTGCCAGCGGGGGGACATCAAACTCC. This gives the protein CASGGTSNS. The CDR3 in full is CASGGTSNSDYTF.

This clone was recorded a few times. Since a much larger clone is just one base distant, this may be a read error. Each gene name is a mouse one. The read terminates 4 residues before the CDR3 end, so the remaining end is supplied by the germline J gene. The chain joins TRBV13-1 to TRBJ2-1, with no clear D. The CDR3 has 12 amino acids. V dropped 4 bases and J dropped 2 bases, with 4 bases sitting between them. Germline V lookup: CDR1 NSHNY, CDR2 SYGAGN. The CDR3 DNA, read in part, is TGTGCCAGCAGTCCAGACTATGCT. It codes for CASSPDYA. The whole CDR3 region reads CASSPDYAEQFF.

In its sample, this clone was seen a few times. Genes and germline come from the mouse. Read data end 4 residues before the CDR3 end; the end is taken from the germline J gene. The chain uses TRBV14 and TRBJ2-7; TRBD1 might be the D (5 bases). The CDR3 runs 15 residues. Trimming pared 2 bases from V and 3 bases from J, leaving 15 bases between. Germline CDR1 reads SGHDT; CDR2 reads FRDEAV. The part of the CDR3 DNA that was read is TGTGCCAGCAGTTTAGGCAGGGCAAGTCTCTAT. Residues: CASSLGRASLY. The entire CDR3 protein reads CASSLGRASLYEQYF.